The clone carrying this TCR beta chain has a single count. This CDR3 spans 14 amino acids. The germline V gene encodes CDR1 MNHEY and CDR2 SVGAGI. Trimming stripped 6 bases from V and 4 bases from J, with 15 bases between. Produced via immunoSEQ multiplex PCR; TCRdb's table is partial and in-frame only. The data show under 200,000 clones, with about 86% seen just once and 0.99% held by the top ten. This sample is drawn from a study of blood T cell repertoires in COVID-19. The wider study: Spain, Italy and the United States supplied samples that represented acute and convalescent COVID-19. T cells, B-cell-depleted T cells, or PBMCs supplied cDNA or gDNA.

Sequencing was done on a sample of peripheral blood. This TCR was recovered from a man younger than 30 with acute or convalescent COVID-19. The chain combines TRBV6-5 with TRBJ1-2; D might be TRBD1 (5 bases). For the CDR3, the DNA is TGTGCCAGCAGCCTCCGACAGAACCCCTATGGCTACACCTTC. Amino acids: CASSLRQNPYGYTF.